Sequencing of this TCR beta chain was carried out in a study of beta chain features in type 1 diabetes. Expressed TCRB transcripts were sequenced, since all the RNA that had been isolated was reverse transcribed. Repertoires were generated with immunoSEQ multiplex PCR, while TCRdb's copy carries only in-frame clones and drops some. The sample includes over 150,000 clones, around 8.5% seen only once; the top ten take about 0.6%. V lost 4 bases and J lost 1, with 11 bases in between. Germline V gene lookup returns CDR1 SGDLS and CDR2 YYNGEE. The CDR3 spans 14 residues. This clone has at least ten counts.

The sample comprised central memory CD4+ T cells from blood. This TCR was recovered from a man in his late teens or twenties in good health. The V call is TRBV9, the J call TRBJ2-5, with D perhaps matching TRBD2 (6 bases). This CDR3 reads CASSLTGLQETQYF. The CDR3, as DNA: TGTGCCAGCAGCCTAACGGGACTCCAAGAGACCCAGTACTTC. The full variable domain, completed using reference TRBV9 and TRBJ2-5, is DSGVTQTPKHLITATGQRVTLRCSPRSGDLSVYWYQQSLDQGLQFLIQYYNGEERAKGNILERFSAQQFPDLHSELNLSSLELGDSALYFCASSLTGLQETQYFGPGTRLLVL.